This T cell receptor (beta chain) originates from a study of regulatory T cells in long-lasting Graves disease. Study-level information: Less than 3 months of antithyroid drugs had been taken by newly diagnosed Graves' patients.

Indicated time point: newly diagnosed GD, antithyroid drugs for less than 3 months. Researchers made the TCR library from RNA that was extracted from PBMCs. Roughly 9.3 milliliters of peripheral blood were taken and placed in EDTA tubes. As regards this clonotype: Its target is not known.

Study outcomes and limitations: Persistent Graves' patients showed less TCR diversity than newly diagnosed ones.

Library construction for TCR beta used iRepertoire HTBI primers and Arm-PCR of CDR3 regions. TCRdb reanalysed the multiplex PCR reads using MiXCR and keeps one entry per CDR3 protein. There are more than 450,000 distinct CDR3 sequences in the sample; more than 10% occur only once, and roughly 9.3% lies in the top ten. This sample was shared with a second study, whose subject was T cells in Graves' hyperthyroidism and ophthalmopathy. That source adds: A model of 13 V-J pairs discriminated ophthalmopathy from stable hyperthyroidism.

This material consisted of peripheral blood mononuclear cells (PBMCs), taken at new diagnosis, from a patient treated with antithyroid drugs. This clonotype originated in a woman aged 25 to 39 with Graves disease.

CDR3: CASSVDRSTDTQYF. The CDR3 DNA sequence: TGTGCCAGCAGCGTAGACAGGAGCACAGATACGCAGTATTTT. The chain couples TRBV9 to TRBJ2-3; D perhaps matches TRBD1 (5 bases). Trimming cost V 0 bases and J 0 bases, with 5 bases left between them. The CDR3 is made up of 14 amino acids. Per the germline V gene, CDR1 is SGDLS and CDR2 is YYNGEE.